This T cell receptor beta chain was obtained from a study of vaccination and CD4 T cells after COVID-19. Germline assignment: CDR1 MGHDK and CDR2 SYGVNS. This CDR3 spans 15 amino acids. After removal of 4 bases from V and 5 bases from J, the junction contained 9 bases not matched to a gene. Stated treatment: roughly 10-day PBMC culture with coronavirus spike peptide pools or control peptides (ViraFEST assay). Concerning this clonotype itself: Its cognate antigen is unknown.

Sequenced with the Oncomine TCR Beta short-read assay was DNA taken from cultured CD4+ T cells. MiXCR, run by TCRdb on the PCR reads, gives a single entry per CDR3 protein. Among approximately 12,000 distinct CDR3 sequences listed, 35% to 45% were seen once. Sequencing input: cultured CD4+ T cells from blood. V is TRBV25-1 and J is TRBJ2-3; 7 nucleotides align to TRBD1. This clonotype was sampled from a human donor with COVID-19. This CDR3 is CASSASGTAVDTQYF. In nucleotides, the CDR3 is TGTGCCAGCAGTGCTTCCGGGACAGCCGTAGATACGCAGTATTTT.